The rows below give T cell receptor beta chains drawn from one sample of a study of fetal regulatory T cell absence and autoimmunity. Clones were read by immunoSEQ multiplex PCR, and TCRdb kept only the in-frame ones, dropping some. The sample lists 46,000 or so clones, about 86% occurring once. The specimen was cord blood. These receptors were taken from a newborn boy with IPEX syndrome. CDR3s include the opening cysteine and the closing phenylalanine or tryptophan. A D gene is named only where the DNA matches it firmly. Only part of the rows carry a size: once, few, many, or a class if the clone is expanded.

clone_size,d_call,cdr3_length,v_call,j_call,cdr3_nt,cdr3_aa
-,TRBD2,17,TRBV4-1,TRBJ2-5,TGCGCCAGCAGCCAGCCACTAGCGGGAGGATGGTCTGGGACCCAGTACTTC,CASSQPLAGGWSGTQYF
-,-,13,TRBV5-6,TRBJ2-7,TGTGCCAGCAGCTCGACCAACTCCTACGAGCAGTACTTC,CASSSTNSYEQYF
-,TRBD2,15,TRBV19,TRBJ2-7,TGTGCCAGTAGTATAGGGACTAGCGGCTCCTACGAGCAGTACTTC,CASSIGTSGSYEQYF
-,-,16,TRBV13,TRBJ2-1,TGTGCCAGCAGCTATTTGCGGGGTCAACGCTACAATGAGCAGTTCTTC,CASSYLRGQRYNEQFF
-,-,15,TRBV6-5,TRBJ2-3,TGTGCCAGCAGTTACACTGCGGACCTCACAGATACGCAGTATTTT,CASSYTADLTDTQYF
-,-,14,TRBV6-6,TRBJ1-2,TGTGCCAGCAGTTACGGACAGCCTAACTATGGCTACACCTTC,CASSYGQPNYGYTF
-,TRBD2,14,TRBV29-1,TRBJ2-5,TGCAGCGTTGCAGCGGGAGGGCCCGGGGAGACCCAGTACTTC,CSVAAGGPGETQYF
-,-,16,TRBV11-3,TRBJ1-3,TGTGCCAGCAGCCCTGAGAACCCATTGCCTGGAAACACCATATATTTT,CASSPENPLPGNTIYF
few,TRBD1,13,TRBV11-2,TRBJ1-2,TGTGCCAGCAGCACACAGGGGAACTATGGCTACACCTTC,CASSTQGNYGYTF
-,-,16,TRBV4-1,TRBJ2-7,TGCGCCAGCAGCCAATTCAAAGGGGGGAGCTCCTACGAGCAGTACTTC,CASSQFKGGSSYEQYF
-,-,12,TRBV2,TRBJ1-1,TGTGCCAGCAGTGAGGAGAGAATGGGGGCTTTCTTT,CASSEERMGAFF
-,-,12,TRBV5-5,TRBJ1-1,TGTGCCAGCAGCTCCCTCGATCCCGAAGCTTTCTTT,CASSSLDPEAFF
-,-,11,TRBV2,TRBJ2-5,TGTGCCAGCAGAACCAGAGAGACCCAGTACTTC,CASRTRETQYF
-,TRBD1,16,TRBV11-2,TRBJ1-3,TGTGCCAGCAGCTTAGGAGGGGGGCAGGGGGTCAACACCATATATTTT,CASSLGGGQGVNTIYF
once,-,15,TRBV13,TRBJ2-7,TGTGCCAGCAGAAGTCGTGGCAGGACTCCCTACGAGCAGTACTTC,CASRSRGRTPYEQYF
once,-,15,TRBV10-3,TRBJ2-3,TGTGCCATCAGTGAGACCAGAGGGAGCACAGATACGCAGTATTTT,CAISETRGSTDTQYF
-,-,11,TRBV7-8,TRBJ2-3,TGTGCCAGCAGACACACAGATACGCAGTATTTT,CASRHTDTQYF
-,-,14,TRBV30,TRBJ2-1,TGTGCCTGGAGTGTGGGCGCCCCCTACAATGAGCAGTTCTTC,CAWSVGAPYNEQFF
-,-,12,TRBV4-3,TRBJ1-6,TGCGCCAGCAGCCAAGCTAATTCACCCCTCCACTTT,CASSQANSPLHF
-,-,14,TRBV29-1,TRBJ1-1,TGCAGCGCGAGCAGGGGTTCACTGAACACTGAAGCTTTCTTT,CSASRGSLNTEAFF
-,TRBD2,20,TRBV6-1,TRBJ2-1,TGTGCCAGCAGTGAGAGGGTAACTAGCGGGGGGGCCCCCTCCTACAATGAGCAGTTCTTC,CASSERVTSGGAPSYNEQFF
-,-,14,TRBV11-2,TRBJ2-2,TGTGCCAGCAGCTTAGCCAGGGGAACCGGGGAGCTGTTTTTT,CASSLARGTGELFF
-,-,13,TRBV7-6,TRBJ2-5,TGTGCCAGCAGCTTACGGGTCCAAGAGACCCAGTACTTC,CASSLRVQETQYF
-,TRBD2,12,TRBV10-2,TRBJ2-3,TGCGCCAGTAGCGGGGGCACAGATACGCAGTATTTT,CASSGGTDTQYF
-,TRBD2,14,TRBV27,TRBJ2-5,TGTGCCAGCAGTTTCCGGACTAGCCGAGAGACCCAGTACTTC,CASSFRTSRETQYF
-,TRBD1,16,TRBV5-1,TRBJ2-3,TGCGCCAGCAGCTTGGGGACAGGGCGGGGAACAGATACGCAGTATTTT,CASSLGTGRGTDTQYF
-,TRBD1,13,TRBV7-8,TRBJ2-5,TGTGCCAGCAGATCTACAGGGGGGGAGACCCAGTACTTC,CASRSTGGETQYF
-,-,14,TRBV27,TRBJ2-1,TGTGCCAGCAGTTTAGCGGGCTCCTACAATGAGCAGTTCTTC,CASSLAGSYNEQFF
once,-,14,TRBV7-2,TRBJ1-1,TGTGCCAGCAGCTTAGAAAGCCGGAACACTGAAGCTTTCTTT,CASSLESRNTEAFF
-,-,15,TRBV4-1,TRBJ2-1,TGCGCCAGCAGCCAACTCCCGGGAGTGTTCAATGAGCAGTTCTTC,CASSQLPGVFNEQFF
-,-,14,TRBV9,TRBJ2-7,TGTGCCAGCAGCCCCTCTCATTTAAGCCACGAGCAGTACTTC,CASSPSHLSHEQYF
-,TRBD2,16,TRBV9,TRBJ2-5,TGTGCCAGCAGCGCCAATAGCGGGGCGGCGGGGAAGACCCAGTACTTC,CASSANSGAAGKTQYF
few,-,14,TRBV5-4,TRBJ1-2,TGTGCCAGCAGCACGCGACCGCTTAACTATGGCTACACCTTC,CASSTRPLNYGYTF
-,-,14,TRBV5-1,TRBJ1-1,TGCGCCAGCAGCTTAGACAGAACGATCACTGAAGCTTTCTTT,CASSLDRTITEAFF
-,TRBD2,17,TRBV11-2,TRBJ2-2,TGTGCCAGCAGCTTAAGAAGGGCGGGAGGGAACACCGGGGAGCTGTTTTTT,CASSLRRAGGNTGELFF
-,-,12,TRBV7-2,TRBJ2-3,TGTGCCAGCAGCTCCGGACCAGATACGCAGTATTTT,CASSSGPDTQYF
-,TRBD2,17,TRBV5-1,TRBJ2-7,TGCGCCAGCAGCGGGGCCGGGACTAGCGGGGGGTCCTACGAGCAGTACTTC,CASSGAGTSGGSYEQYF
once,TRBD2,16,TRBV4-3,TRBJ2-3,TGCGCCAGCAGTCGGGACATGGCTAGCGGGGAGGATACGCAGTATTTT,CASSRDMASGEDTQYF
once,-,13,TRBV5-8,TRBJ2-5,TGTGCCAGCAGCTTGGGCCCACAAGAGACCCAGTACTTC,CASSLGPQETQYF
-,-,13,TRBV9,TRBJ2-7,TGTGCCAGCAGCGCCGGGATGAACTACGAGCAGTACTTC,CASSAGMNYEQYF
few,TRBD1,14,TRBV11-3,TRBJ1-6,TGTGCCAGCAGCTTAGCAGGGGGCCATTCACCCCTCCACTTT,CASSLAGGHSPLHF
-,TRBD1,15,TRBV19,TRBJ1-4,TGTGCCAGTAGTCCGGGACAGGGGGCGGTTGAAAAACTGTTTTTT,CASSPGQGAVEKLFF